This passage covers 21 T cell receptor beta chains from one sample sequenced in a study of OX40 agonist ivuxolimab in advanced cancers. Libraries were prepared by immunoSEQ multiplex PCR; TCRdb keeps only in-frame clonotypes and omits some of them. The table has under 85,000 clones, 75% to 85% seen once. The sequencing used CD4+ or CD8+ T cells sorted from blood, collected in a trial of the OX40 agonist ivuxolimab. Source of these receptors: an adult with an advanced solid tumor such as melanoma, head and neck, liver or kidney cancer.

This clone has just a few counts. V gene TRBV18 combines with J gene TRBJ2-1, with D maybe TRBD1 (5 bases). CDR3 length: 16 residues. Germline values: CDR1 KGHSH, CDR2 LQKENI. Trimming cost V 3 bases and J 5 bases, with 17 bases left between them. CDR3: CASSPYPADINNEQFF. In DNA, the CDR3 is TGTGCCAGCTCACCCTACCCCGCGGACATAAACAATGAGCAGTTCTTC.

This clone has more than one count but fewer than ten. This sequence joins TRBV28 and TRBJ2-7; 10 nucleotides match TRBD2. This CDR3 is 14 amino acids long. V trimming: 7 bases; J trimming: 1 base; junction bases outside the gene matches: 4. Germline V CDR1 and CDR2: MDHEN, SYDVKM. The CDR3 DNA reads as TGTGCCAGCACTATACTAGCGGGGTCCTACGAGCAGTACTTC. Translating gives CASTILAGSYEQYF.

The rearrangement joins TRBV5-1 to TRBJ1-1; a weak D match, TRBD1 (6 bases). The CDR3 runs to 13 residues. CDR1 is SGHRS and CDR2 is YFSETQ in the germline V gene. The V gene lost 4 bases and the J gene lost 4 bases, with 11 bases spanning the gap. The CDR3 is CASSQQGITEAFF. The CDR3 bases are TGCGCCAGCAGCCAACAGGGAATCACTGAAGCTTTCTTT.

The CDR3 sequence is CASSARAGDPTDTQYF. In DNA form, the CDR3 reads TGTGCCAGCAGCGCGAGAGCGGGGGATCCCACAGATACGCAGTATTTT. The V gene is TRBV9, the J gene TRBJ2-3; 8 bases align to TRBD2. The germline gives CDR1 SGDLS, CDR2 YYNGEE. V lost 3 bases to trimming and J lost 2 bases; unmatched junction nucleotides: 8. The CDR3 runs 16 residues.

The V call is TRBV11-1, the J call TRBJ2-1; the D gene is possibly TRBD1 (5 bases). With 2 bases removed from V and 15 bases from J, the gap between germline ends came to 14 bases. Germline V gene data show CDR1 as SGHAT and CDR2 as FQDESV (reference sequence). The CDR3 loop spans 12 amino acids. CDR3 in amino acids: CASSLQGVSPFF. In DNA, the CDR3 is TGTGCCAGCAGCTTACAGGGTGTGAGCCCGTTCTTC.

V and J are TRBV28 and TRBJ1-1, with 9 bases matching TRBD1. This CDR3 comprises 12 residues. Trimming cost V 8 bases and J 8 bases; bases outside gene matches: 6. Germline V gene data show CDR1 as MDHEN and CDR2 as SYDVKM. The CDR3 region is CASLGTGQEAFF. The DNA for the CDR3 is TGTGCCAGCTTAGGGACAGGGCAGGAAGCTTTCTTT.

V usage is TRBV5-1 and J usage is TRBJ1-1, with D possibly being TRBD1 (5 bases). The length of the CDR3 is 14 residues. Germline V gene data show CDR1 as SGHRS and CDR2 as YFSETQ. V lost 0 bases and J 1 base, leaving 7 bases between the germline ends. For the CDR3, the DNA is TGCGCCAGCAGCTTGGGACAGCCGAACACTGAAGCTTTCTTT. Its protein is CASSLGQPNTEAFF.

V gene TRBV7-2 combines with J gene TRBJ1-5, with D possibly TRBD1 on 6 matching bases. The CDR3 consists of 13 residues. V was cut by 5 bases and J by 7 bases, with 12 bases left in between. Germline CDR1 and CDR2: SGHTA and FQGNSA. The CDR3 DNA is TGTGCCAGCAGCCAAGGGGGTGGACAGCCCCAGCATTTT. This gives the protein CASSQGGGQPQHF.

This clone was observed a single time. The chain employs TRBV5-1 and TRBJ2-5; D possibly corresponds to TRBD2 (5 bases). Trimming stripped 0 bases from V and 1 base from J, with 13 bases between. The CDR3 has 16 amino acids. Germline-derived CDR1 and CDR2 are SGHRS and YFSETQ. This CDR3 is CASSLGHQRIQETQYF. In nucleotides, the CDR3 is TGCGCCAGCAGCTTGGGTCATCAGCGGATCCAAGAGACCCAGTACTTC.

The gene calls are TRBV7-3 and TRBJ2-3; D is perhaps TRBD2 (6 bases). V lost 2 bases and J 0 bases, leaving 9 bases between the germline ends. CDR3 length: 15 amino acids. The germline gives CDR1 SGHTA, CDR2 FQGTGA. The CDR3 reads CASSLLAVSTDTQYF. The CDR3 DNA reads TGTGCCAGCAGCTTATTAGCGGTTAGCACAGATACGCAGTATTTT.

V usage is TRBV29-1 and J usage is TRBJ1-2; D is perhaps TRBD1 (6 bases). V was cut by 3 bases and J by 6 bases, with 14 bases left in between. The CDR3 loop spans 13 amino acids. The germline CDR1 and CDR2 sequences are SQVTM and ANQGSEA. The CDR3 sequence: CSVDIGGGDGYTF. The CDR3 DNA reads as TGCAGCGTTGATATCGGGGGCGGCGATGGCTACACCTTC.

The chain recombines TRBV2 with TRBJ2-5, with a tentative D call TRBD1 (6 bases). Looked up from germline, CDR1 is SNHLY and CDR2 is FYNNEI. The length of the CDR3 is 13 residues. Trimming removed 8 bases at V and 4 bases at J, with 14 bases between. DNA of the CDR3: TGTGCCAGCGCGACAGGTAATCCAGAGACCCAGTACTTC. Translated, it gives CASATGNPETQYF.

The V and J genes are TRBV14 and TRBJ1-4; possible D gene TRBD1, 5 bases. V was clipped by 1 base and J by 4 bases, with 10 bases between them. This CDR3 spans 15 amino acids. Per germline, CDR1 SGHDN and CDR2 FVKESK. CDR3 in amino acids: CASSQGTSGNEKLFF. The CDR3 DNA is TGTGCCAGCAGCCAAGGGACATCGGGTAATGAAAAACTGTTTTTT.

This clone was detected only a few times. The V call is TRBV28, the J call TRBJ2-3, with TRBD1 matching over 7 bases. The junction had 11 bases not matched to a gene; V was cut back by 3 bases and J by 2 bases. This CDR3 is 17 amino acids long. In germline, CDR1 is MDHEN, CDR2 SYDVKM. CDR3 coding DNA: TGTGCCAGCAGTTTTTGGGGCCAGGGGGTAGCCACAGATACGCAGTATTTT. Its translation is CASSFWGQGVATDTQYF. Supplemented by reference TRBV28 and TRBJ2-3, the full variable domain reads DVKVTQSSRYLVKRTGEKVFLECVQDMDHENMFWYRQDPGLGLRLIYFSYDVKMKEKGDIPEGYSVSREKKERFSLILESASTNQTSMYLCASSFWGQGVATDTQYFGPGTRLTVL.

The DNA for the CDR3 is TGTGCCAGCAGATTTATGGGACAGGGCAATGAAAAACTGTTTTTT. It codes for CASRFMGQGNEKLFF. The V call is TRBV2, the J call TRBJ1-4, with 9 positions matching TRBD1. CDR1 and CDR2 (germline): SNHLY, FYNNEI. The CDR3 spans 15 residues. Trimming removed 6 bases from V and 5 bases from J; junction bases left unmatched: 7.

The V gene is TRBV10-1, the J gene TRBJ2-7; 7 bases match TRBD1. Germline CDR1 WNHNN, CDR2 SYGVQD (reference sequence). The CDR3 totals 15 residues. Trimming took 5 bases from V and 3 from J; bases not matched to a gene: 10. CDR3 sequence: CASSQTGESGYEQYF. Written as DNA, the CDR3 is TGCGCCAGCAGTCAAACAGGGGAGTCGGGCTACGAGCAGTACTTC.

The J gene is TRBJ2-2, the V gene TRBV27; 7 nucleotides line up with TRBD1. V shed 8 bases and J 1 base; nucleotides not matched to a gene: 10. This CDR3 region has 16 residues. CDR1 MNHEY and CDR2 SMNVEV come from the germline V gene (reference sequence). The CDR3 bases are TGTGCCAGCTCTCAACCGGGGACAGTGAACACCGGGGAGCTGTTTTTT. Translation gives CASSQPGTVNTGELFF.

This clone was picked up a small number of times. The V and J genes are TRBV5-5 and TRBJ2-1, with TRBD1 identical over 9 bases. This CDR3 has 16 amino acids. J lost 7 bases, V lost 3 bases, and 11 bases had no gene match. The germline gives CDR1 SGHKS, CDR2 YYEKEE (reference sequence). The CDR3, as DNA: TGTGCCAGCAGCTACCCCGGACAGGGGAGTGTGAATGAGCAGTTCTTC. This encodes CASSYPGQGSVNEQFF. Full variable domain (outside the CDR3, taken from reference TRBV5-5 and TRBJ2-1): DAGVTQSPTHLIKTRGQQVTLRCSPISGHKSVSWYQQVLGQGPQFIFQYYEKEERGRGNFPDRFSARQFPNYSSELNVNALLLGDSALYLCASSYPGQGSVNEQFFGPGTRLTVL.

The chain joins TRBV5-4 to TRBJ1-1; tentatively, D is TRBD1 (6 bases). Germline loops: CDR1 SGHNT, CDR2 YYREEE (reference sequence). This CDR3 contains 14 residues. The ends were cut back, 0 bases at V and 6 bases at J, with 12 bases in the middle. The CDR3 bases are TGTGCCAGCAGCTTGGGTGGGGGGGCCGCTGAAGCTTTCTTT. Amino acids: CASSLGGGAAEAFF.

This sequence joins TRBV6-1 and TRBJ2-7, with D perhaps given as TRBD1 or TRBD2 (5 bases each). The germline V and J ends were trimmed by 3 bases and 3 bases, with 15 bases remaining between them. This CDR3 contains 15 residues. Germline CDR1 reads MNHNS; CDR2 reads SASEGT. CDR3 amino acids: CASSENILRGYEQYF. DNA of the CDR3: TGTGCCAGCAGTGAGAACATCCTGAGGGGCTACGAGCAGTACTTC.

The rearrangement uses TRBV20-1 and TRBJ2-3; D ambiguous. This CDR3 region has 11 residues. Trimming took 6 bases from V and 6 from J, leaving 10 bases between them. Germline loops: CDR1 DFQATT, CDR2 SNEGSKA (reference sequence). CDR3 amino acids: CSAANFDTQYF. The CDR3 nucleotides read TGCAGTGCGGCCAATTTTGATACGCAGTATTTT.